The clone carrying this TCR beta chain was found once. The antigen is not known. PCR amplification relied on 60 Vbeta primers (plus 13 Jbeta primers). Study processing details: Among the unique TCR beta chains that a later analysis counted, 70 million to 85 million in all, 10 million to 14 million were shared. TCRdb's table, derived via immunoSEQ multiplex PCR, lists solely in-frame clones and lacks some. V and J calls plus clone size are reproduced from that table; the DNA served to infer D and trimming. The sample shows approximately 120,000 clones, approximately 87% of them seen only once. Germline-derived CDR1 and CDR2 are MNHEY and SVGAGI. J was trimmed by 1 base and V by 4 bases; bases with no gene match: 7. The CDR3 loop spans 16 amino acids. This sample is part of a study of cytomegalovirus exposure and HLA in healthy donors. Study-level findings and limits: For TCR beta chains, V- and J-gene trimming was later linked to a missense DCLRE1C variant.

This clonotype was sampled from a man aged 18 to 29 in good health and CMV-seropositive. Sequencing was performed on PBMCs. The chain combines TRBV6-5 with TRBJ1-2, with TRBD1 matching over 9 bases. The CDR3 coding sequence is TGTGCCAGCAGTTCCGGGACAGGGACTTTTAACTATGGCTACACCTTC. Its protein product is CASSSGTGTFNYGYTF.